The rows below give T cell receptor beta chains drawn from one sample of a study of T cell responses to AZD1222 COVID-19 vaccine. Using immunoSEQ multiplex PCR, the repertoire was profiled, and TCRdb retains in-frame clones only, with some absent. The sample has fewer than 200,000 clones, just over 90% seen once. The source was peripheral blood, collected 28 days after the second dose of the MenACWY control vaccine. These receptors were collected from an adult who received the MenACWY meningococcal vaccine as a control. The conserved cysteine and the conserved F or W are not part of the CDR3 here. The order of the fields is clone size, J gene, V gene, CDR3 protein. The listing skips clone size in some rows; elsewhere it reads once, few, many or a size class.

clone size: -; J gene: TRBJ1-1; V gene: TRBV29-1; CDR3 protein: SVGSRTNTEAF
clone size: -; J gene: TRBJ2-5; V gene: TRBV7-9; CDR3 protein: ASSLAGGYQETQY
clone size: -; J gene: TRBJ2-7; V gene: TRBV14; CDR3 protein: ASSPLVPSGLYEQY
clone size: -; J gene: TRBJ1-3; V gene: TRBV18; CDR3 protein: ASLDIFGNTIY
clone size: -; J gene: TRBJ1-1; V gene: TRBV7-2; CDR3 protein: ASSLADRGTEAF
clone size: -; J gene: TRBJ1-1; V gene: TRBV29-1; CDR3 protein: SVEQDREAF
clone size: -; J gene: TRBJ2-1; V gene: TRBV7-3; CDR3 protein: ASSLRFPSSGPQNGNEQF
clone size: -; J gene: TRBJ2-7; V gene: TRBV12-3/TRBV12-4; CDR3 protein: ASSLIEGSEQY
clone size: -; J gene: TRBJ1-3; V gene: TRBV15; CDR3 protein: ATSRDNSVGNTIY
clone size: -; J gene: TRBJ1-1; V gene: TRBV7-9; CDR3 protein: ASSAPYRGTEAF
clone size: -; J gene: TRBJ2-7; V gene: TRBV5-6; CDR3 protein: ASSLEGSHEQY
clone size: -; J gene: TRBJ1-5; V gene: TRBV6-2/TRBV6-3; CDR3 protein: ASSTTVQPQH
clone size: -; J gene: TRBJ1-3; V gene: TRBV29-1; CDR3 protein: SVSSAVGNTIY
clone size: -; J gene: TRBJ1-3; V gene: TRBV19; CDR3 protein: ASSAQGGSGNTIY
clone size: -; J gene: TRBJ1-1; V gene: TRBV5-4; CDR3 protein: ASSLGYRTPNTEAF
clone size: -; J gene: TRBJ1-2; V gene: TRBV5-1; CDR3 protein: ASSQRDRGNYGYT
clone size: -; J gene: TRBJ1-1; V gene: TRBV2; CDR3 protein: ASSETQTPSFRAF
clone size: -; J gene: TRBJ2-3; V gene: TRBV18; CDR3 protein: ASSPPSTDTQY
clone size: -; J gene: TRBJ2-5; V gene: TRBV6-2/TRBV6-3; CDR3 protein: ASSYGLAGYQETQY
clone size: -; J gene: TRBJ2-5; V gene: TRBV19; CDR3 protein: ATRSFGQGEETQY
clone size: -; J gene: TRBJ1-2; V gene: TRBV6-5; CDR3 protein: ASSGGLYGYT
clone size: -; J gene: TRBJ2-7; V gene: TRBV6-5; CDR3 protein: ASSPGTRPYEQY
clone size: -; J gene: TRBJ2-7; V gene: TRBV3-1/TRBV3-2; CDR3 protein: ASSLPLGEQY
clone size: -; J gene: TRBJ1-5; V gene: TRBV6-5; CDR3 protein: SSLGSPNQPQH
clone size: -; J gene: TRBJ1-1; V gene: TRBV7-2; CDR3 protein: ASSLQGFAEAF
clone size: -; J gene: TRBJ2-7; V gene: TRBV13; CDR3 protein: ASSLAQNEGLSSYEQY
clone size: -; J gene: TRBJ1-2; V gene: TRBV7-3; CDR3 protein: ASSLSGDYGYT
clone size: -; J gene: TRBJ1-4; V gene: TRBV19; CDR3 protein: ASSIDRYEKLF
clone size: -; J gene: TRBJ1-2; V gene: TRBV5-1; CDR3 protein: ASSMTGPGSDGYT
clone size: -; J gene: TRBJ2-1; V gene: TRBV4-1; CDR3 protein: ASSQARLAGDNEQF
clone size: -; J gene: TRBJ1-2; V gene: TRBV7-2; CDR3 protein: ASSLARTRDRAAQRDYGYT
clone size: -; J gene: TRBJ2-7; V gene: TRBV7-2; CDR3 protein: ASSSTSGRVYEQY
clone size: -; J gene: TRBJ1-2; V gene: TRBV28; CDR3 protein: ATISPSLYGYT
clone size: -; J gene: TRBJ2-7; V gene: TRBV10-3; CDR3 protein: AINEQGLAYEQY
clone size: -; J gene: TRBJ2-7; V gene: TRBV28; CDR3 protein: ASNRGRREWY
clone size: -; J gene: TRBJ1-2; V gene: TRBV10-2; CDR3 protein: ASSESGYGYT
clone size: -; J gene: TRBJ2-7; V gene: TRBV28; CDR3 protein: ASSPDSSYEQY
clone size: -; J gene: TRBJ2-7; V gene: TRBV30; CDR3 protein: AWTRGLAGSSYEQY
clone size: -; J gene: TRBJ2-2; V gene: TRBV5-4; CDR3 protein: ASRGGGELF
clone size: -; J gene: TRBJ2-7; V gene: TRBV18; CDR3 protein: ASSPPSPFDEQY
clone size: once; J gene: TRBJ1-1; V gene: TRBV25-1; CDR3 protein: ASSEWGAGGTEAF
clone size: -; J gene: TRBJ2-7; V gene: TRBV9; CDR3 protein: ASSVSGSYEQY
clone size: -; J gene: TRBJ1-5; V gene: TRBV27; CDR3 protein: ASSFRGQPQH
clone size: -; J gene: TRBJ2-4; V gene: TRBV9; CDR3 protein: ASSAGLKENIQY
clone size: once; J gene: TRBJ1-6; V gene: TRBV10-3; CDR3 protein: ASGTEVVESSPLH
clone size: -; J gene: TRBJ2-3; V gene: TRBV7-9; CDR3 protein: ASSFRLGAGAADTQY
clone size: -; J gene: TRBJ2-7; V gene: TRBV5-6; CDR3 protein: ASSPRTSGYEQY
clone size: -; J gene: TRBJ2-7; V gene: TRBV7-3; CDR3 protein: ASSSGGYYEQY
clone size: -; J gene: TRBJ2-1; V gene: TRBV19; CDR3 protein: ASSMGRGQF
clone size: few; J gene: TRBJ2-7; V gene: TRBV18; CDR3 protein: ASSPTLGSYEQY
clone size: -; J gene: TRBJ2-7; V gene: TRBV6-2/TRBV6-3; CDR3 protein: ASSGQTREY
clone size: once; J gene: TRBJ1-1; V gene: TRBV18; CDR3 protein: ASSPTVNTEAF
clone size: -; J gene: TRBJ2-5; V gene: TRBV7-6; CDR3 protein: ASSLVTGVETQY
clone size: -; J gene: TRBJ1-2; V gene: TRBV5-1; CDR3 protein: ASSLVGNYGYT
clone size: -; J gene: TRBJ2-1; V gene: TRBV6-2/TRBV6-3; CDR3 protein: ASSWDGSYNEQF